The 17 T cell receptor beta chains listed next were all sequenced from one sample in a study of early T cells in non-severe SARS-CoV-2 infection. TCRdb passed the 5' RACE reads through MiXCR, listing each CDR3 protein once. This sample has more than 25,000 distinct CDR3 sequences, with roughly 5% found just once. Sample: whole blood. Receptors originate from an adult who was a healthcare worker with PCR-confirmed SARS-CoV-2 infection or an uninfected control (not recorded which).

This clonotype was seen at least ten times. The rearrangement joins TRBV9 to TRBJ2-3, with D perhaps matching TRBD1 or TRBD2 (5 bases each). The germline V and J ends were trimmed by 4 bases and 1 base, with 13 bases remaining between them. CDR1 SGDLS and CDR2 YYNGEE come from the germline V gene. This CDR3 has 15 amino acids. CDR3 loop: CASSPGAPRTDTQYF. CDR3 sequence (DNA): TGTGCCAGCAGCCCCGGGGCCCCACGCACAGATACGCAGTATTTT. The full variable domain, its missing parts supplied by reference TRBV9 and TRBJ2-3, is DSGVTQTPKHLITATGQRVTLRCSPRSGDLSVYWYQQSLDQGLQFLIQYYNGEERAKGNILERFSAQQFPDLHSELNLSSLELGDSALYFCASSPGAPRTDTQYFGPGTRLTVL.

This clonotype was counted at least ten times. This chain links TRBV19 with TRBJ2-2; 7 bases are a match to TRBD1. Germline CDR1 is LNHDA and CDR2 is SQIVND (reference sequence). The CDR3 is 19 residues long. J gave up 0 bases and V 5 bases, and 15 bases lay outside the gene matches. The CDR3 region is CASSSIRLRQGANTGELFF. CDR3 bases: TGTGCCAGTAGTTCCATCCGACTCCGACAGGGCGCGAACACCGGGGAGCTGTTTTTT. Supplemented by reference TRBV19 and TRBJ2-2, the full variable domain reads DGGITQSPKYLFRKEGQNVTLSCEQNLNHDAMYWYRQDPGQGLRLIYYSQIVNDFQKGDIAEGYSVSREKKESFPLTVTSAQKNPTAFYLCASSSIRLRQGANTGELFFGEGSRLTVL.

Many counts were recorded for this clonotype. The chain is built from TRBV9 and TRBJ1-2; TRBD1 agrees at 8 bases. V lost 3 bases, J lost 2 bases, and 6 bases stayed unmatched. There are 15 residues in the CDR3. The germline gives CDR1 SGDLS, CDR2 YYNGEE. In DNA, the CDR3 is TGTGCCAGCAGCGGTTCGAGACAGGGGAACTATGGCTACACCTTC. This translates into CASSGSRQGNYGYTF. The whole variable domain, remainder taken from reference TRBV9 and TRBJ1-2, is DSGVTQTPKHLITATGQRVTLRCSPRSGDLSVYWYQQSLDQGLQFLIQYYNGEERAKGNILERFSAQQFPDLHSELNLSSLELGDSALYFCASSGSRQGNYGYTFGSGTRLTVV.

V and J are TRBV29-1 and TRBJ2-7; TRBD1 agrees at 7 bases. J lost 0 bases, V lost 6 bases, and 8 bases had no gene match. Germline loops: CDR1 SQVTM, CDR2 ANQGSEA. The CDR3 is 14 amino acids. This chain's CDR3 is CSVKTTGSSYEQYF. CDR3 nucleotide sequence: TGCAGCGTAAAGACGACAGGGAGCTCCTACGAGCAGTACTTC.

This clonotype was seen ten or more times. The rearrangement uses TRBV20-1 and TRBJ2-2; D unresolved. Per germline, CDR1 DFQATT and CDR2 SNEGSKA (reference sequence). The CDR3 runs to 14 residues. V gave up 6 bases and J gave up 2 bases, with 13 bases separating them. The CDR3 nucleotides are TGCAGTGCCCCACCATTAATAAACACCGGGGAGCTGTTTTTT. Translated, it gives CSAPPLINTGELFF.

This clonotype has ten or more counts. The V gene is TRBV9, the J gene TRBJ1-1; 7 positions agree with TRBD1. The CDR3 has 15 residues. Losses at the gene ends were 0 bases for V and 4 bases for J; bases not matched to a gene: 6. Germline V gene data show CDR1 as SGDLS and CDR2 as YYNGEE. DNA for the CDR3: TGTGCCAGCAGCGTAGTAGAGGGGGCGGTCACTGAAGCTTTCTTT. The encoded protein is CASSVVEGAVTEAFF.

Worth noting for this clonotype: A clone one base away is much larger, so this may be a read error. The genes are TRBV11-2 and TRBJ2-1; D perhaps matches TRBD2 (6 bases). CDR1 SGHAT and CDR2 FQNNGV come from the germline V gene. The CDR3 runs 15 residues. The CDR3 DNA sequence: TGTGCCAGCAGCTTCGGGACTGGCTCCTACGATGAGCAGTTCTTC. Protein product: CASSFGTGSYDEQFF.

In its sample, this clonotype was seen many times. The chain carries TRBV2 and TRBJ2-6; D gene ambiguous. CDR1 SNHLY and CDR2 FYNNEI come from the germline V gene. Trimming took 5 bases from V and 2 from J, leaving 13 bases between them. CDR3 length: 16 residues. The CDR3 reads CASSFLKGTGANVLTF. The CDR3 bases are TGTGCCAGCAGTTTTCTCAAGGGAACTGGGGCCAACGTCCTGACTTTC. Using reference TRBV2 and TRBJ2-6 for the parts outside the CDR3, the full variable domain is EPEVTQTPSHQVTQMGQEVILRCVPISNHLYFYWYRQILGQKVEFLVSFYNNEISEKSEIFDDQFSVERPDGSNFTLKIRSTKLEDSAMYFCASSFLKGTGANVLTFGAGSRLTVL.

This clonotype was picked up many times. As DNA, the CDR3 is TGCGCCAGCAGACGAGGCAAAGGGGTGGGAGACTACGAGCAGTACTTC. It encodes CASRRGKGVGDYEQYF. The rearrangement joins TRBV10-2 to TRBJ2-7, with D possibly called TRBD1 or TRBD2 (5 bases each). Per the germline V gene, CDR1 is WSHSY and CDR2 is SAAADI. Trimming removed 6 bases at V and 3 bases at J, with 21 bases between. The CDR3 is 16 amino acids.

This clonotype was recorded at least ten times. Here the CDR3 DNA reads TGTGCCAGTAGTATTGGGGACAGGGACAATTCACCCCTCCACTTT. This encodes CASSIGDRDNSPLHF. The V and J genes are TRBV19 and TRBJ1-6; 9 nucleotides match TRBD1. The V gene's germline CDR1 is LNHDA and CDR2 SQIVND (reference sequence). The CDR3 covers 15 residues. J was trimmed by 7 bases and V by 3 bases; bases with no gene match: 4.

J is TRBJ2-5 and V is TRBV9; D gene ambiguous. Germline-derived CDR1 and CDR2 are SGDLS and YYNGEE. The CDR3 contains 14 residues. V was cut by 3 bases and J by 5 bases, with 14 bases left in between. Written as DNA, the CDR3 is TGTGCCAGCAGCGCGGGCCCTCGCCCCGAGACCCAGTACTTC. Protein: CASSAGPRPETQYF.

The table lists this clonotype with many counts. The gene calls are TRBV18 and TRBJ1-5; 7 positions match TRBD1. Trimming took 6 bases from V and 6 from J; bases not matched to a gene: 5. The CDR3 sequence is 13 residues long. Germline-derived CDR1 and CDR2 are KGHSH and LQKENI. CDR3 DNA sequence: TGTGCCAGCTCGCAGGGGGTAGGTCAGCCCCAGCATTTT. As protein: CASSQGVGQPQHF.

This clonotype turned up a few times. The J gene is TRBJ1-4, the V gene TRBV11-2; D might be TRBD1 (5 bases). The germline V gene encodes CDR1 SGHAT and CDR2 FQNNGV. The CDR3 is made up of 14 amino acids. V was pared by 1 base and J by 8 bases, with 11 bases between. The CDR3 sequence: CASSLGQRLEKLFF. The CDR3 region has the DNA TGTGCCAGCAGCTTAGGACAGCGGCTCGAAAAACTGTTTTTT. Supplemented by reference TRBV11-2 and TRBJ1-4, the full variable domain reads EAGVAQSPRYKIIEKRQSVAFWCNPISGHATLYWYQQILGQGPKLLIQFQNNGVVDDSQLPKDRFSAERLKGVDSTLKIQPAKLEDSAVYLCASSLGQRLEKLFFGSGTQLSVL.

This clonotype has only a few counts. CDR3 DNA sequence: TGTGCCAGCGCGTCTTACAGGGGGCTAGAAGAAAAACTGTTTTTT. Its protein product is CASASYRGLEEKLFF. The chain is built from TRBV4-2 and TRBJ1-4, with 9 bases aligning to TRBD1. Germline CDR1 LGHNA, CDR2 YNFKEQ. The CDR3 sequence is 15 residues long. The V gene end was trimmed by 8 bases and the J gene end by 8 bases; junction bases not matched to a gene: 12.

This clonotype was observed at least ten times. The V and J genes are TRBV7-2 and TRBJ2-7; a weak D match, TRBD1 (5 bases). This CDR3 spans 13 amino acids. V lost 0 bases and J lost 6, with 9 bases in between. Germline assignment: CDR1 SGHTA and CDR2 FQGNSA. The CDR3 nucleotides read TGTGCCAGCAGCTTAGCGGTAGGGGTCGAGCAGTACTTC. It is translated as CASSLAVGVEQYF.

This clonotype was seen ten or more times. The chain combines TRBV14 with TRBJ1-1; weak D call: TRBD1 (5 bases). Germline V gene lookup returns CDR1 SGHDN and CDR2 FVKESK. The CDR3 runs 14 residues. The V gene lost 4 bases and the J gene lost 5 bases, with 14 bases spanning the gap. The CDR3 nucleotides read TGTGCCAGCAGCCCGGCTAGTGACAGAACTGAAGCTTTCTTT. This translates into CASSPASDRTEAFF.

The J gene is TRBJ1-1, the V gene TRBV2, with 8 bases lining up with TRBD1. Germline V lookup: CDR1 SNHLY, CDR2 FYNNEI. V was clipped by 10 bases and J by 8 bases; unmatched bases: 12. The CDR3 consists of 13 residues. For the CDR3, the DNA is TGTGCCACGGGTCGGGACAGGAGTAAAGAAGCTTTCTTT. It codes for CATGRDRSKEAFF.